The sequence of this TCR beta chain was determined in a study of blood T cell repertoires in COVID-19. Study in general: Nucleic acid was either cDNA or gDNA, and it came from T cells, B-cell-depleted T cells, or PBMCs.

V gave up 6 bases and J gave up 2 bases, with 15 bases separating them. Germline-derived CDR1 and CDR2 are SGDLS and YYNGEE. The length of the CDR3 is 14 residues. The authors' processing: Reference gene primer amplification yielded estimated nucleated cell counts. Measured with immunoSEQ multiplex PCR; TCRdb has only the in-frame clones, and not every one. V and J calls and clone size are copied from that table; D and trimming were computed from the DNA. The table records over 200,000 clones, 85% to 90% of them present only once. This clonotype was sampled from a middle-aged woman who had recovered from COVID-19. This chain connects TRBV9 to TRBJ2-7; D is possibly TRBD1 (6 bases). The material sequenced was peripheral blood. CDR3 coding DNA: TGTGCCAGCAATAACCGGGACATACCCTACGAGCAGTACTTC. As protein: CASNNRDIPYEQYF.